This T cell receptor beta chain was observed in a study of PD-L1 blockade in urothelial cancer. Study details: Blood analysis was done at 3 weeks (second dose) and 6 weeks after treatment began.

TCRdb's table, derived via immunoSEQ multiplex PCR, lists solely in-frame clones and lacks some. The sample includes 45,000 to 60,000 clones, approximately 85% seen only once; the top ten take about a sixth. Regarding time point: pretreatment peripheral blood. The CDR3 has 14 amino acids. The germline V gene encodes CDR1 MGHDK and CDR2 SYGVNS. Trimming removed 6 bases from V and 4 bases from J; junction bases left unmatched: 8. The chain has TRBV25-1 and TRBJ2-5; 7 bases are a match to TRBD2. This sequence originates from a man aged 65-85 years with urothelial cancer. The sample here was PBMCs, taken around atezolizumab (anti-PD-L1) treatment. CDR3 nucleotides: TGTGCCAGCAGCCCCGAGGGGAGGGGAGAGACCCAGTACTTC. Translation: CASSPEGRGETQYF.